These T cell receptor beta chains were read from a single sample in a study of T-cell memory formation after mild COVID-19. TCRdb re-called the 5' RACE reads through MiXCR, storing one row per CDR3 protein. This sample has about 57,000 distinct CDR3 sequences, with roughly an eighth found just once. Sample: PBMCs or a T cell subset sorted from them (not recorded which). Source of these receptors: a man aged 18 to 29 who had mild COVID-19 (a few samples of this study predate the infection). Cell type and time point are not known. Each CDR3 is given with its conserved first and last residue. Each record gives: V gene, CDR3 length, clone size, J gene, D gene, CDR3 DNA, CDR3 protein. The D gene is left open where the match is weak. Clone size, where shown, is once, few, many, or a class for clones that have expanded.

V: TRBV6-6
length: 15
size: NA
J: TRBJ2-1
D: TRBD1
DNA: TGTGCCAGCAGTAGGCCGGGACAGGGAATCAATGAGCAGTTCTTC
CDR3: CASSRPGQGINEQFF

V: TRBV12-3/TRBV12-4
length: 18
size: many
J: TRBJ2-3
D: TRBD1
DNA: TGTGCCAGCAGTCCGAATAACCGGGACAGGGTATCAGCAGATACGCAGTATTTT
CDR3: CASSPNNRDRVSADTQYF

V: TRBV13
length: 15
size: NA
J: TRBJ1-1
D: TRBD1
DNA: TGTGCCAGCAGATGGAAGGGGGCCTTTGACACTGAAGCTTTCTTT
CDR3: CASRWKGAFDTEAFF

V: TRBV12-5
length: 11
size: few
J: TRBJ2-1
D: NA
DNA: TGTGCTAGTGGTTTGGTAAATGAGCAGTTCTTC
CDR3: CASGLVNEQFF

V: TRBV9
length: 14
size: many
J: TRBJ2-7
D: NA
DNA: TGTGCCAGCAGCCGATTAGGACAACCCAACGAGCAGTACTTC
CDR3: CASSRLGQPNEQYF

V: TRBV12-3/TRBV12-4
length: 13
size: few
J: TRBJ2-3
D: NA
DNA: TGTGCCAGCAGGGCAGGGCGCACAGATACGCAGTATTTT
CDR3: CASRAGRTDTQYF

V: TRBV9
length: 16
size: many
J: TRBJ2-2
D: NA
DNA: TGTGCCAGCAGCGTAGAGGGTCCACCGAACACCGGGGAGCTGTTTTTT
CDR3: CASSVEGPPNTGELFF

V: TRBV7-8
length: 12
size: NA
J: TRBJ2-3
D: NA
DNA: TGTGCCAGCAGCCCCCTCCAGACTACGCAGTATTTT
CDR3: CASSPLQTTQYF

V: TRBV18
length: 16
size: NA
J: TRBJ2-3
D: TRBD2
DNA: TGTGCCAGCTCACCACAGGAAGCGGGAGAGGCAGATACGCAGTATTTT
CDR3: CASSPQEAGEADTQYF

V: TRBV5-1
length: 12
size: few
J: TRBJ1-1
D: NA
DNA: TGCGCCAGCAGCTTTGAGAACACTGAAGCTTTCTTT
CDR3: CASSFENTEAFF

V: TRBV4-1
length: 17
size: many
J: TRBJ1-1
D: NA
DNA: TGCGCCAGCAGCCAAGATAGGAGCCCGCAGGTTGGCACTGAAGCTTTCTTT
CDR3: CASSQDRSPQVGTEAFF